This T cell receptor beta chain was sequenced during a study of blood T cells in healthy people across ages. Study-level results: Researchers judged that diversity estimates from one million T cells fell short of true values.

Donor samples were obtained from healthy Caucasian individuals from Russia, aged about 6 to 95. Peripheral blood from each donor was collected in a volume of about 10 milliliters. Each sample gave at least 7 million isolated PBMCs. The authors ran a second PCR of roughly 6 to 12 cycles using a sample-barcoded 5' primer and a J-beta primer mix. TCRdb reprocessed the 5' RACE reads via MiXCR and lists one record per CDR3 protein. The sample lists approximately 1.5 million distinct CDR3 sequences; around 36% were seen once. The CDR3 runs to 15 residues. Germline V CDR1 and CDR2: LNHNV, YYDKDF (reference sequence). This clonotype was recorded once. Its antigen remains unidentified.

The material sequenced was blood. The chain has TRBV15 and TRBJ2-4; tentatively, D is TRBD2 (6 bases). The last part of the DNA fits TRBJ2-7 better; the J call may be wrong. The TCR originated in a woman aged 30 to 39 in good health. CDR3 in DNA: TGTGCCACCAGCAGACCTACCTGGGGGGAGGACGAGCAGTACTTC. Translation gives CATSRPTWGEDEQYF.